Listed below are T cell receptor beta chains from one sample, sequenced in a study of cytomegalovirus exposure and HLA in healthy donors. Assay: immunoSEQ multiplex PCR; the TCRdb copy retains only in-frame clones and omits some. The table has over 150,000 clones, 70% to 75% seen once; the top ten hold approximately 5%. Sequencing used PBMCs. These receptors all come from a young man in good health and CMV-seropositive. CDR3s include the opening cysteine and the closing phenylalanine or tryptophan. The D gene is left open where the match is weak. Clone sizes are given selectively: once, few, many, or a class where the clone is expanded.

j_call d_call clone_size v_call cdr3_aa cdr3_nt
TRBJ2-5 TRBD1 . TRBV18 CASSPSTGLGETQYF TGTGCCAGCTCACCCTCGACAGGGTTGGGAGAGACCCAGTACTTC
TRBJ1-2 TRBD1 few TRBV5-6 CASSRGGQGSVDGYTF TGTGCCAGCAGCCGGGGGGGACAGGGTAGTGTTGATGGCTACACCTTC
TRBJ2-7 . . TRBV28 CASSLNNRAYEQYF TGTGCCAGCAGTTTAAATAACAGGGCCTACGAGCAGTACTTC
TRBJ2-7 TRBD1 . TRBV27 CASSTPGTGSVEQYF TGTGCCAGCTCGACACCCGGGACAGGGTCGGTCGAGCAGTACTTC
TRBJ2-2 . . TRBV9 CASSVADIWNTGELFF TGTGCCAGCAGCGTAGCAGACATCTGGAACACCGGGGAGCTGTTTTTT
TRBJ2-2 . . TRBV7-2 CASSLTRIGELFF TGTGCCAGCAGCCTAACCAGGATCGGGGAGCTGTTTTTT
TRBJ2-3 TRBD1 . TRBV7-6 CASSSRGRTDTQYF TGTGCCAGCAGCTCCAGGGGGCGGACAGATACGCAGTATTTT
TRBJ1-3 . . TRBV18 CASSPPGLHHSGNTIYF TGTGCCAGCTCACCACCCGGGTTGCACCACTCTGGAAACACCATATATTTT
TRBJ1-1 . . TRBV7-2 CASSTPSLNTEAFF TGTGCCAGCAGCACCCCGAGTTTGAACACTGAAGCTTTCTTT
TRBJ2-7 TRBD1 . TRBV7-2 CASSLEWDRVGEQYF TGTGCCAGCAGCTTAGAGTGGGACAGGGTAGGCGAGCAGTACTTC
TRBJ2-1 . . TRBV7-3 CASSLARSNNEQFF TGTGCCAGCAGCTTAGCTAGGTCCAACAATGAGCAGTTCTTC
TRBJ2-2 . . TRBV11-1 CASSLGGARTGELFF TGTGCCAGCAGCTTAGGTGGGGCGCGGACCGGGGAGCTGTTTTTT
TRBJ2-1 . once TRBV7-3 CASSPRKSSYNEQFF TGTGCCAGCAGCCCGCGGAAAAGCTCCTACAATGAGCAGTTCTTC
TRBJ2-1 TRBD2 few TRBV4-3 CASSQDPGRTYNNEQFF TGCGCCAGCAGCCAAGACCCCGGGAGGACCTACAATAATGAGCAGTTCTTC
TRBJ2-3 TRBD1 . TRBV7-9 CSSSPDRVGTDTQYF TGTTCCAGCAGCCCGGACAGGGTAGGCACAGATACGCAGTATTTT
TRBJ2-1 TRBD2 . TRBV29-1 CSVLLAGGPYNEQFF TGCAGCGTTTTACTAGCGGGAGGGCCTTACAATGAGCAGTTCTTC
TRBJ2-7 TRBD2 . TRBV6-6 CASRTRRESSYEQYF TGTGCCAGCCGGACGCGGCGGGAGAGTTCCTACGAGCAGTACTTC
TRBJ2-1 . once TRBV7-3 CASGSGLYNEQFF TGTGCCAGCGGCAGCGGGTTATACAATGAGCAGTTCTTC
TRBJ2-2 . . TRBV19 CASSSGIGGELFF TGTGCCAGTTCCTCCGGTATCGGGGGGGAGCTGTTTTTT
TRBJ2-1 . . TRBV4-3 CASSQDLPLSYNEQFF TGCGCCAGCAGCCAAGATCTACCCCTCTCCTACAATGAGCAGTTCTTC
TRBJ1-5 . . TRBV7-2 CASSLRQYSNQPQHF TGTGCCAGCAGCTTAAGACAGTATAGCAATCAGCCCCAGCATTTT
TRBJ2-7 . . TRBV27 CASSPRTALYEQYF TGTGCCAGCAGTCCCCGAACAGCCCTCTACGAGCAGTACTTC
TRBJ2-2 . . TRBV9 CASTPGDNTGELFF TGTGCCAGCACCCCAGGCGATAACACCGGGGAGCTGTTTTTT
TRBJ2-7 TRBD1 . TRBV30 CAWSGTGTGFYEQYF TGTGCCTGGAGTGGGACCGGGACAGGGTTCTACGAGCAGTACTTC
TRBJ2-5 . . TRBV5-1 CASSADLRETQYF TGCGCCAGCAGCGCGGACTTAAGGGAGACCCAGTACTTC
TRBJ2-3 . . TRBV5-1 CASSSPGSDTQYF TGCGCCAGCAGCTCCCCAGGGTCAGATACGCAGTATTTT
TRBJ2-3 TRBD1 few TRBV5-4 CASSLWTGRTDTQYF TGTGCCAGCAGCTTGTGGACAGGGAGAACAGATACGCAGTATTTT
TRBJ1-5 TRBD1 once TRBV29-1 CSVNTGDGNQPQHF TGCAGCGTTAACACAGGGGACGGGAATCAGCCCCAGCATTTT
TRBJ2-4 . . TRBV4-2 CASSQDSTGTLNIQYF TGTGCCAGCAGCCAAGACAGTACCGGGACACTTAACATTCAGTACTTC
TRBJ2-5 . . TRBV4-3 CASSQDLRLGGETQYF TGCGCCAGCAGCCAAGATTTGCGCCTAGGTGGAGAGACCCAGTACTTC
TRBJ2-7 TRBD1 . TRBV7-9 CASSPGTAYYEQYF TGTGCCAGTAGCCCGGGGACAGCGTACTACGAGCAGTACTTC
TRBJ2-7 TRBD1 few TRBV7-2 CASTGTGGYEQYF TGTGCCAGCACCGGGACAGGGGGCTACGAGCAGTACTTC
TRBJ2-3 TRBD2 . TRBV7-9 CASSPTSLAQYF TGTGCCAGCAGCCCGACTAGCTTGGCGCAGTATTTT
TRBJ2-3 . . TRBV5-1 CASSLEQATVDTQYF TGCGCCAGCAGCTTGGAACAGGCCACGGTGGATACGCAGTATTTT
TRBJ1-1 . . TRBV4-3 CASSQGARLDTEAFF TGCGCCAGCAGCCAAGGGGCCCGTCTGGACACTGAAGCTTTCTTT
TRBJ2-5 . . TRBV7-8 CASSRMGVETQYF TGTGCCAGCAGCCGCATGGGAGTAGAGACCCAGTACTTC
TRBJ1-3 . . TRBV5-1 CASSLDTIAGNTIYF TGCGCCAGCAGCTTGGACACCATCGCTGGAAACACCATATATTTT
TRBJ2-1 . . TRBV7-7 CASSPPGRVDEQFF TGTGCTAGCAGCCCACCCGGTAGAGTAGATGAGCAGTTCTTC
TRBJ1-2 . few TRBV29-1 CSVVGGANYGYTF TGCAGCGTTGTTGGAGGGGCCAACTATGGCTACACCTTC
TRBJ1-4 . few TRBV10-2 CASSELTTNEKLFF TGCGCCAGCAGTGAACTAACAACTAATGAAAAACTGTTTTTT